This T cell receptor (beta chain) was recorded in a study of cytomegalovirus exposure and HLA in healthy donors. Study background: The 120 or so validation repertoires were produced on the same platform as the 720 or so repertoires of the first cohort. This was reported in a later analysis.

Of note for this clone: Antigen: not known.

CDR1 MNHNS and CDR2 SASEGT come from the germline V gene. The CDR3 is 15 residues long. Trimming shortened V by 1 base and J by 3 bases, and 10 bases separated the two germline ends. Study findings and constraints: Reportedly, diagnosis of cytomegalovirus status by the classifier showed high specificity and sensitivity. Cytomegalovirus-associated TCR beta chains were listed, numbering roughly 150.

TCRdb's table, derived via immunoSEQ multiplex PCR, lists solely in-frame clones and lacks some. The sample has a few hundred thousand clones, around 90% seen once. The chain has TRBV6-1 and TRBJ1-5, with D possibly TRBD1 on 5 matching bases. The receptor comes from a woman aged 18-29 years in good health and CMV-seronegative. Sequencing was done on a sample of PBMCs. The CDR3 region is CASSEGGGVNQPQHF. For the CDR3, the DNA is TGTGCCAGCAGTGAAGGAGGAGGGGTCAATCAGCCCCAGCATTTT.